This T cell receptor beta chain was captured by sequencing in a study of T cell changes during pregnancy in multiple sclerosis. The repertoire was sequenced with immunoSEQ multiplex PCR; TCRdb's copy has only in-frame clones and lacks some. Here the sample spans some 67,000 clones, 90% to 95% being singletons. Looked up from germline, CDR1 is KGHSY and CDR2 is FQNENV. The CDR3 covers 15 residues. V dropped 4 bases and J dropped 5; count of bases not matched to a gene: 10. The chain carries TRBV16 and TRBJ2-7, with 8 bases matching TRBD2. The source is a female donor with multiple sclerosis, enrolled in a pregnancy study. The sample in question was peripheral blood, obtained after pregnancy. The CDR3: CASSRGAGAPHEQYF. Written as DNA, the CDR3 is TGTGCCAGCAGCCGGGGAGCGGGGGCGCCCCACGAGCAGTACTTC.